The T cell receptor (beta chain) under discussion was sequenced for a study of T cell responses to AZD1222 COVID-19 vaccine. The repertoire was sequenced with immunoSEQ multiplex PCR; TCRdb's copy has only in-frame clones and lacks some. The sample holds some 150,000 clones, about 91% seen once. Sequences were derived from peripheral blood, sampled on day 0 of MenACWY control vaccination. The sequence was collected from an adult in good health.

The CDR3 DNA is TGTGCCAGCAGCCAAGAACTTGGGAGTCAGGGGGTGAGAGATACGCAGTATTTT. Amino acids: CASSQELGSQGVRDTQYF. The rearrangement joins TRBV4-2 to TRBJ2-3; 7 bases are shared with TRBD1. From germline, CDR1 is LGHNA and CDR2 YNFKEQ. Unmatched junction bases numbered 14, after V lost 0 bases and J lost 5 bases. The CDR3 is 18 residues long.